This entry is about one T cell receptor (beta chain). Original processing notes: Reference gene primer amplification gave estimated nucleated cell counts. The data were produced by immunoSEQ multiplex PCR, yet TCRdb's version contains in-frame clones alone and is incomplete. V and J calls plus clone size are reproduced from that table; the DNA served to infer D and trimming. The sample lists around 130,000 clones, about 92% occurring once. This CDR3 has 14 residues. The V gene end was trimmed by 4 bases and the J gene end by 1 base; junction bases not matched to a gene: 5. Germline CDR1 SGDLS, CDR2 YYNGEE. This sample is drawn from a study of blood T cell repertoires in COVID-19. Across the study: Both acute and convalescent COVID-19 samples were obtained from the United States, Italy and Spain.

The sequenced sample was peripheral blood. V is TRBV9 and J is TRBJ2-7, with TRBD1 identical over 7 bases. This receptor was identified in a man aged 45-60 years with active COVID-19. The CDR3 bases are TGTGCCAGCAGCTTTGGGACAGCTTCCTACGAGCAGTACGTC. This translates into CASSFGTASYEQYV.